This entry lists 27 T cell receptor beta chains sequenced from one sample in a study of human versus mouse CDR3 diversity and MHC coevolution (dated by TCRdb to 2016 to 2017). Receptors were amplified or captured by the immunoSEQ multiplex PCR assay. In its TCRdb copy, this immuneACCESS table keeps in-frame sequences only and misses some clones. Where compared with another copy, unresolved V genes explain less than half of these, and the others have no known cause. In all, the sample holds 75,000 to 90,000 clones, and approximately 92% of those were seen once. The top ten clones comprise approximately 1.5% of the sample. The specimen was naive CD4+ T cells from blood. In light of the paper, this sample's cell subset or site label describes: CD45RO-negative CD62L-positive naive CD4 T cells. Receptors were obtained from a person aged 30-69 years in good health.

This clone occurred once. The chain recombines TRBV5-1 with TRBJ1-1; no clear D. Germline V CDR1 and CDR2: SGHRS, YFSETQ. The CDR3 loop spans 15 amino acids. Deletions cut 0 bases from V and 0 bases from J, with 9 bases between. The CDR3 DNA is TGCGCCAGCAGCTTGGAAGGAGGAGTGAACACTGAAGCTTTCTTT. Translated, it gives CASSLEGGVNTEAFF.

CDR3: CASSVRGTDTQYF. CDR3 nucleotide sequence: TGTGCCAGCAGCGTACGAGGGACAGATACGCAGTATTTT. The chain uses TRBV9 and TRBJ2-3; possible D gene TRBD2, 5 bases. CDR3 length: 13 residues. The germline V gene encodes CDR1 SGDLS and CDR2 YYNGEE. V lost 1 base and J lost 3, with 6 bases in between.

The gene calls are TRBV4-3 and TRBJ2-3; D not resolved. This CDR3 spans 15 amino acids. V lost 1 base and J lost 2, with 10 bases in between. Germline CDR1 and CDR2: LGHNA and YSLEER. CDR3 DNA sequence: TGCGCCAGCAGCCAAGGGAACTACAACACAGATACGCAGTATTTT. It specifies CASSQGNYNTDTQYF.

The chain uses TRBV7-6 and TRBJ1-5; TRBD1 matches 10 bases. Germline trimming cut 6 bases from V and 3 bases from J; bases unmatched to any gene: 5. CDR3 length equals 15 residues. Germline V CDR1 and CDR2: SGHVS, FNYEAQ. CDR3 amino acids: CASSRGQGNNQPQHF. The CDR3 coding sequence is TGTGCCAGCAGTCGGGGACAGGGGAACAATCAGCCCCAGCATTTT.

This sequence joins TRBV6-5 and TRBJ2-7, with a possible D match to TRBD1 (5 bases). Germline values: CDR1 MNHEY, CDR2 SVGAGI. The CDR3 runs to 14 residues. The V and J ends lost 5 bases and 0 bases respectively, with 11 bases between them. CDR3 in amino acids: CASSRTDSSYEQYF. CDR3 sequence (DNA): TGTGCCAGCAGTCGGACCGACAGCTCCTACGAGCAGTACTTC.

The rearrangement joins TRBV4-1 to TRBJ2-2, with D perhaps TRBD2 (5 bases). V was cut by 4 bases and J by 0 bases, with 18 bases left in between. This CDR3 is 18 amino acids long. Germline assignment: CDR1 MGHRA and CDR2 YSYEKL. CDR3 loop: CASSRAERYRANTGELFF. Here the CDR3 DNA reads TGCGCCAGCAGCCGGGCGGAGCGGTACCGCGCGAACACCGGGGAGCTGTTTTTT.

The table lists this clone with a count of one. The rearrangement links TRBV4-3 to TRBJ2-5, with 8 bases fitting TRBD1. The CDR3 is 15 amino acids. The germline V gene encodes CDR1 LGHNA and CDR2 YSLEER. The junction had 9 bases not matched to a gene; V was cut back by 0 bases and J by 9 bases. This chain's CDR3 is CASSQEGQGLSAQYF. DNA of the CDR3: TGCGCCAGCAGCCAAGAAGGACAGGGTTTATCTGCCCAGTACTTC.

This chain connects TRBV11-3 to TRBJ1-1; tentative D call: TRBD1 (5 bases). Between the trimmed V and J ends, which lost 1 base and 3 bases, there was a span of 6 bases. Germline V lookup: CDR1 SGHNT, CDR2 YENEEA. The CDR3 is made up of 13 amino acids. The CDR3 DNA sequence: TGTGCCAGCAGCTTAGCCAGGGACACTGAAGCTTTCTTT. This sequence encodes CASSLARDTEAFF.

The chain carries TRBV19 and TRBJ1-1; TRBD1 might be the D (6 bases). The ends were cut back, 3 bases at V and 5 bases at J, with 13 bases in the middle. CDR1 and CDR2 (germline): LNHDA, SQIVND (reference sequence). This CDR3 region has 14 residues. CDR3 in DNA: TGTGCCAGTAGTATCGATACAGGGCGGACTGAAGCTTTCTTT. Translating it yields CASSIDTGRTEAFF.

The chain links TRBV7-2 to TRBJ2-5, with D maybe TRBD2 (5 bases). From germline, CDR1 is SGHTA and CDR2 FQGNSA. V lost 5 bases to trimming and J lost 4 bases, with 14 bases between them. This CDR3 is built from 14 residues. The CDR3: CASSPALVGETQYF. CDR3 sequence (DNA): TGTGCCAGCAGCCCGGCACTAGTTGGAGAGACCCAGTACTTC.

This chain uses TRBV28 with TRBJ2-1; the D gene is possibly TRBD1 (5 bases). The CDR3 has 14 amino acids. V was cut by 5 bases and J by 3 bases, with 11 bases left in between. CDR1 is MDHEN, CDR2 SYDVKM, per germline. CDR3 coding DNA: TGTGCCAGCAGTCCCCCGACAGACTACAATGAGCAGTTCTTC. Translating gives CASSPPTDYNEQFF.

V gene TRBV18 combines with J gene TRBJ1-1; a weak D match, TRBD1 (5 bases). The V gene's germline CDR1 is KGHSH and CDR2 LQKENI. Between the trimmed V and J ends, which lost 2 bases and 0 bases, there was a span of 10 bases. The CDR3 has 15 residues. The CDR3 protein is CASSPRGYMNTEAFF. In DNA form, the CDR3 reads TGTGCCAGCTCACCAAGGGGTTACATGAACACTGAAGCTTTCTTT.

The chain recombines TRBV7-6 with TRBJ2-3, with 10 bases identical to TRBD2. Unmatched junction bases numbered 7, after V lost 1 base and J lost 3 bases. CDR3 length equals 17 residues. The germline V gene encodes CDR1 SGHVS and CDR2 FNYEAQ. The CDR3 sequence: CASSLGAASGRTDTQYF. In nucleotides, the CDR3 is TGTGCCAGCAGCTTAGGCGCGGCTAGCGGGAGAACAGATACGCAGTATTTT.

CDR3 coding DNA: TGTGCCAGCAGCTTAGGGGCGGGGGGTATAAGCAATCAGCCCCAGCATTTT. It codes for CASSLGAGGISNQPQHF. The chain employs TRBV7-9 and TRBJ1-5; TRBD1 might be the D (5 bases). Germline V gene lookup returns CDR1 SEHNR and CDR2 FQNEAQ (reference sequence). This CDR3 has 17 amino acids. Between the trimmed V and J ends, which lost 1 base and 1 base, there was a span of 14 bases.

This clone showed up just once. V and J are TRBV6-1 and TRBJ2-7; 9 bases match TRBD2. J gave up 0 bases and V 5 bases, and 2 bases lay outside the gene matches. CDR3 length equals 14 residues. CDR1 and CDR2 from the germline V gene are MNHNS and SASEGT. CDR3 region: CASSLAGSSYEQYF. CDR3 in DNA: TGTGCCAGCAGTCTAGCGGGAAGCTCCTACGAGCAGTACTTC.

The chain carries TRBV5-1 and TRBJ1-2; D might be TRBD1 (5 bases). Germline values: CDR1 SGHRS, CDR2 YFSETQ. This CDR3 comprises 14 residues. Trimming left V 0 bases short and J 4 bases short, with 10 bases between. CDR3 in amino acids: CASSLGQGSYGYTF. As DNA, the CDR3 is TGCGCCAGCAGCTTGGGGCAGGGTTCCTATGGCTACACCTTC.

This clone was seen once. V gene TRBV7-9 combines with J gene TRBJ2-7, with D tentatively TRBD1 (5 bases). The CDR3 has 14 amino acids. V dropped 4 bases and J dropped 0 bases, with 10 bases sitting between them. The germline gives CDR1 SEHNR, CDR2 FQNEAQ (reference sequence). CDR3 residues: CASSSDSSSYEQYF. The DNA of the CDR3 is TGTGCCAGCAGCTCAGACAGCAGCTCCTACGAGCAGTACTTC.

The chain is built from TRBV30 and TRBJ1-4, with D possibly TRBD1 on 5 matching bases. Germline CDR1 and CDR2: GTSNPN and SVGIG (reference sequence). Trimming cost V 1 base and J 4 bases, with 10 bases left between them. The CDR3 spans 14 residues. Here the CDR3 DNA reads TGTGCCTGGAGTGGGGGGGTACTTAATGAAAAACTGTTTTTT. It codes for CAWSGGVLNEKLFF. Full variable domain (rest looked up from reference TRBV30 and TRBJ1-4): SQTIHQWPATLVQPVGSPLSLECTVEGTSNPNLYWYRQAAGRGLQLLFYSVGIGQISSEVPQNLSASRPQDRQFILSSKKLLLSDSGFYLCAWSGGVLNEKLFFGSGTQLSVL.

The chain recombines TRBV16 with TRBJ2-5, with 8 bases that match TRBD2. Unmatched junction bases numbered 3, after V lost 2 bases and J lost 7 bases. Germline V gives CDR1 KGHSY, CDR2 FQNENV. The CDR3 sequence is 13 residues long. The CDR3 here is CASSQPAGGTQYF. CDR3 bases: TGTGCCAGCAGCCAACCCGCGGGGGGGACCCAGTACTTC.

This chain joins TRBV19 and TRBJ2-7, with 11 nucleotides matching TRBD2. Trimming at V came to 1 base and at J to 1 base, leaving 0 bases not matched to a gene. The CDR3 is made up of 15 amino acids. The germline V gene has CDR1 LNHDA and CDR2 SQIVND (reference sequence). The CDR3: CASSIGLAGSYEQYF. The CDR3 bases are TGTGCCAGTAGTATAGGACTAGCGGGATCCTACGAGCAGTACTTC.

V and J are TRBV6-5 and TRBJ2-7; 9 bases fit TRBD1. Germline V gene data show CDR1 as MNHEY and CDR2 as SVGAGI. The CDR3 totals 13 residues. Trimming cost V 7 bases and J 3 bases; bases outside gene matches: 4. The CDR3 region is CASNSGQGYEQYF. In DNA form, the CDR3 reads TGTGCCAGCAACTCGGGACAGGGCTACGAGCAGTACTTC.

This clone has only one observation. This chain joins TRBV7-2 and TRBJ1-2; tentatively, D is TRBD1 (6 bases). Trimming cost V 4 bases and J 1 base, with 13 bases left between them. Looked up from germline, CDR1 is SGHTA and CDR2 is FQGNSA. CDR3 size: 15 residues. This CDR3 is CASSSPTGVNYGYTF. In DNA form, the CDR3 reads TGTGCCAGCAGCTCCCCGACAGGCGTTAACTATGGCTACACCTTC.

The gene calls are TRBV10-3 and TRBJ1-5; TRBD1 matches at 10 bases. Trimming took 4 bases from V and 9 from J; bases not matched to a gene: 0. The germline V gene encodes CDR1 ENHRY and CDR2 SYGVKD. The length of the CDR3 is 12 residues. The CDR3 region has the DNA TGTGCCATCAGTGGGGACAGGGGGCCCCAGCATTTT. Its protein product is CAISGDRGPQHF.

The rearrangement joins TRBV9 to TRBJ2-5; the match to TRBD2 covers 14 bases. Germline assignment: CDR1 SGDLS and CDR2 YYNGEE. V dropped 0 bases and J dropped 5; count of bases not matched to a gene: 12. The CDR3 spans 19 residues. The CDR3, as DNA: TGTGCCAGCAGCGTAGCGACTAGCGGGAGGGCCGCAGCCGGGGAGACCCAGTACTTC. It yields the protein CASSVATSGRAAAGETQYF. The full variable domain, with the rest looked up from reference TRBV9 and TRBJ2-5, is DSGVTQTPKHLITATGQRVTLRCSPRSGDLSVYWYQQSLDQGLQFLIQYYNGEERAKGNILERFSAQQFPDLHSELNLSSLELGDSALYFCASSVATSGRAAAGETQYFGPGTRLLVL.

This chain joins TRBV13 and TRBJ2-1; 8 nucleotides match TRBD2. Germline CDR1 and CDR2: PRHDT and FYEKMQ (reference sequence). V was pared by 5 bases and J by 9 bases, with 9 bases of the junction left unmatched. The CDR3 loop spans 14 amino acids. The CDR3 here is CASSPGTSRGEQFF. As DNA, the CDR3 is TGTGCCAGCAGCCCAGGGACTAGTCGAGGTGAGCAGTTCTTC.

This chain uses TRBV4-3 with TRBJ1-2; 8 nucleotides agree with TRBD1. The V gene's germline CDR1 is LGHNA and CDR2 YSLEER. The CDR3 length is 15 residues. V lost 1 base and J lost 5; bases outside the gene matches: 6. The CDR3: CASSQGDRQGYGYTF. The CDR3 nucleotides read TGCGCCAGCAGCCAAGGGGACCGACAGGGGTATGGCTACACCTTC.

The chain combines TRBV2 with TRBJ1-2; D unclear. CDR1 is SNHLY, CDR2 FYNNEI, per germline. The CDR3 totals 11 residues. Trimming left V 2 bases short and J 8 bases short, with 6 bases between. The CDR3 nucleotides are TGTGCCAGCAGTGAACAGACAGGCTACACCTTC. It encodes CASSEQTGYTF.